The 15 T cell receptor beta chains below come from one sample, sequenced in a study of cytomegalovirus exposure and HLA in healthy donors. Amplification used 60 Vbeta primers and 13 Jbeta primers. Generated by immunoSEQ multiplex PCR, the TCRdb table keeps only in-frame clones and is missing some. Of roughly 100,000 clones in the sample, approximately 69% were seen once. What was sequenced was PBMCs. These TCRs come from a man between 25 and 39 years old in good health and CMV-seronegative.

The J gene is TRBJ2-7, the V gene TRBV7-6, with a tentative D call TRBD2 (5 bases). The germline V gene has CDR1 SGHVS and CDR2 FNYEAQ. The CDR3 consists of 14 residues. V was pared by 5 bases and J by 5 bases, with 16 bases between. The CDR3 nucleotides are TGTGCCAGCAGCCTTGGACTCCCCGGGAACGAGCAGTACTTC. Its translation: CASSLGLPGNEQYF.

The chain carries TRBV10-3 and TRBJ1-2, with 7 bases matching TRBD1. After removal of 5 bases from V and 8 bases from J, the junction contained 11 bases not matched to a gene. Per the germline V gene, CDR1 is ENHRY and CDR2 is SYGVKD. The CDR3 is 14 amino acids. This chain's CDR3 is CAISPQGGKGGYTF. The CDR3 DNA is TGTGCCATCAGTCCTCAGGGGGGAAAAGGAGGCTACACCTTC.

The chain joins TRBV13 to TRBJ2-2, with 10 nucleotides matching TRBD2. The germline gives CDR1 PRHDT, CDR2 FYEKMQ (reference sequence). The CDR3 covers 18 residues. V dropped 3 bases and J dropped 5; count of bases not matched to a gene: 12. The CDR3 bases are TGTGCCAGCAGCTTCGGGCTAGCGGGAGCGTTGGGGACCGGGGAGCTGTTTTTT. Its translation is CASSFGLAGALGTGELFF.

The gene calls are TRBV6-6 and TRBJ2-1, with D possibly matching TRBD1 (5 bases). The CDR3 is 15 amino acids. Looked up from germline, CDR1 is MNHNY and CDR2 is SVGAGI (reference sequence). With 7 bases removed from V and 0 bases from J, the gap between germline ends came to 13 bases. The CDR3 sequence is CASTQRQSSYNEQFF. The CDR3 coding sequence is TGTGCCAGCACTCAGCGACAGAGCTCCTACAATGAGCAGTTCTTC.

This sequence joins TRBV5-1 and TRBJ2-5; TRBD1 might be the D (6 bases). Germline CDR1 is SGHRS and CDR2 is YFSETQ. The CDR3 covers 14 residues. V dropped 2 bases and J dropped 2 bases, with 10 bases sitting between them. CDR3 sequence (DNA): TGCGCCAGCAGCTTCGGCAGGGGTCAAGAGACCCAGTACTTC. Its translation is CASSFGRGQETQYF.

CDR3 in amino acids: CATSRRSGGRGETQYF. In DNA, the CDR3 is TGTGCCACCAGCAGGAGATCTGGCGGGAGGGGAGAGACCCAGTACTTC. The V gene is TRBV15, the J gene TRBJ2-5, with TRBD2 identical over 9 bases. Germline-derived CDR1 and CDR2 are LNHNV and YYDKDF (reference sequence). The CDR3 is made up of 16 amino acids. J gave up 4 bases and V 3 bases, and 9 bases lay outside the gene matches.

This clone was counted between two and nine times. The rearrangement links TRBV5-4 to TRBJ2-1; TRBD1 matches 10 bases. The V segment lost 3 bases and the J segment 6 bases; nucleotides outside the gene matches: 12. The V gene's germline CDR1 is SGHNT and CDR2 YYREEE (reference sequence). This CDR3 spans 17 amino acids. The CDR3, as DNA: TGTGCCAGCAGCTGGTTGTCCGGGACAGGGGCTGGCAATGAGCAGTTCTTC. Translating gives CASSWLSGTGAGNEQFF.

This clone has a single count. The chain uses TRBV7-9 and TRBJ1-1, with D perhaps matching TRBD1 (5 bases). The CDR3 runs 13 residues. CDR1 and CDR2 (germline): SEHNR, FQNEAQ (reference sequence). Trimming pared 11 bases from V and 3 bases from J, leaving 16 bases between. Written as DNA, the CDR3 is TGTGCCGTACTCCAGGGATGGGACACTGAAGCTTTCTTT. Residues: CAVLQGWDTEAFF.

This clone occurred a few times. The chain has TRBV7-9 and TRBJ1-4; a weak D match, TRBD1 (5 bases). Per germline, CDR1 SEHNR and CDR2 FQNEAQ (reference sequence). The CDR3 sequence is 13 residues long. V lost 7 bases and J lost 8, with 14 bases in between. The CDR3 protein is CASNQGGFEKLFF. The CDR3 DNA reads TGTGCCAGCAACCAGGGAGGATTCGAAAAACTGTTTTTT. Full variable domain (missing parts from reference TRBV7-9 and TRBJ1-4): DTGVSQNPRHKITKRGQNVTFRCDPISEHNRLYWYRQTLGQGPEFLTYFQNEAQLEKSRLLSDRFSAERPKGSFSTLEIQRTEQGDSAMYLCASNQGGFEKLFFGSGTQLSVL.

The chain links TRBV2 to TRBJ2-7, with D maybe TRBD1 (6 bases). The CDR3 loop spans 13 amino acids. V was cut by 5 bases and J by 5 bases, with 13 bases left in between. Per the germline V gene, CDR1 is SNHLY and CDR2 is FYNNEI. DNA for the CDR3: TGTGCCAGCAGTCGCCAGGGGACCCACGAGCAGTACTTC. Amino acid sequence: CASSRQGTHEQYF.

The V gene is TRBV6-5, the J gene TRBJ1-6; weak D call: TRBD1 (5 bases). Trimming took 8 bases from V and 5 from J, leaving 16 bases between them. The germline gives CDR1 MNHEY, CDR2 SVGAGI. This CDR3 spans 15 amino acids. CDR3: CASRRTQGNNSPLHF. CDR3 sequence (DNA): TGTGCCAGCCGTCGTACTCAGGGAAATAATTCACCCCTCCACTTT.

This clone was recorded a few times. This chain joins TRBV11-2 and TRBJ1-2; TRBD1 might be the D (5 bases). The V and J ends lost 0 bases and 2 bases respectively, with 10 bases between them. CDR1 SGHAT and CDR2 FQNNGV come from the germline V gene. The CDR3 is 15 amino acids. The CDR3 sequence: CASSLEGAGNYGYTF. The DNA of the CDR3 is TGTGCCAGCAGCTTAGAAGGGGCAGGGAACTATGGCTACACCTTC. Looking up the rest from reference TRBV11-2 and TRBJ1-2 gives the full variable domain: EAGVAQSPRYKIIEKRQSVAFWCNPISGHATLYWYQQILGQGPKLLIQFQNNGVVDDSQLPKDRFSAERLKGVDSTLKIQPAKLEDSAVYLCASSLEGAGNYGYTFGSGTRLTVV.

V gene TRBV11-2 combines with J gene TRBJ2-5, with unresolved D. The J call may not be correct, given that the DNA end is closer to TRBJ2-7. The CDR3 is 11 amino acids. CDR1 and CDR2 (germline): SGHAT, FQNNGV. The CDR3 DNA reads TGTGCCAGCAGCTTAGCCTACGAGCAGTACTTC. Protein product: CASSLAYEQYF.

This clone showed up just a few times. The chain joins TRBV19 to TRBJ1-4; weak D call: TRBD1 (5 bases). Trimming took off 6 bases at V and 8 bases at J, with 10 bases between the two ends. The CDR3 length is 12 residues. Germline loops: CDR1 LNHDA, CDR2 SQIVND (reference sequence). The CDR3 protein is CASRRGREKLFF. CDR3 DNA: TGTGCCAGTAGAAGGGGTCGCGAAAAACTGTTTTTT.

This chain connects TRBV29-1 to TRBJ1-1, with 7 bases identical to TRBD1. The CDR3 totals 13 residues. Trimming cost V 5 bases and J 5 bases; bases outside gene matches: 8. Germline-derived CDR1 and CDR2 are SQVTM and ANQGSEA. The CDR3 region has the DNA TGCAGCGTTACGACAGGGTTTGGTACTGAAGCTTTCTTT. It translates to CSVTTGFGTEAFF.